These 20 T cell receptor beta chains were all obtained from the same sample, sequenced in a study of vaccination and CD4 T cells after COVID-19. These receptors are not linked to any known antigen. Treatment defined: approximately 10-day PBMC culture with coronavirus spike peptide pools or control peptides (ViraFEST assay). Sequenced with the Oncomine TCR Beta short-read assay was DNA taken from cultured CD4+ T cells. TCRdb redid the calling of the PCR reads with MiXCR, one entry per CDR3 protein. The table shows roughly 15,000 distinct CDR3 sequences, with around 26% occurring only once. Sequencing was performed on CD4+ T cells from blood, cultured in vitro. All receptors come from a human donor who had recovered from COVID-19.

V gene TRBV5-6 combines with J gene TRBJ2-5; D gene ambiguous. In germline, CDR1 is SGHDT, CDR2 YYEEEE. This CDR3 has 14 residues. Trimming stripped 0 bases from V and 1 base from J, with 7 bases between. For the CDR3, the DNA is TGTGCCAGCAGCTTGGCGAGTATCCAAGAGACCCAGTACTTC. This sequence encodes CASSLASIQETQYF.

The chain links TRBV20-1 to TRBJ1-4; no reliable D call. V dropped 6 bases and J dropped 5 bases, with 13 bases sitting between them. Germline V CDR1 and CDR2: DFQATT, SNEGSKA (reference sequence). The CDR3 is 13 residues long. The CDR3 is CSASDWSNEKLFF. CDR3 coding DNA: TGCAGTGCCAGCGATTGGTCAAATGAAAAACTGTTTTTT.

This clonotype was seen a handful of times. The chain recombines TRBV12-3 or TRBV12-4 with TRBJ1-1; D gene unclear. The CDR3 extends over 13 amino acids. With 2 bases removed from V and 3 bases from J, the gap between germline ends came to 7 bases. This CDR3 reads CASSLLGDTEAFF. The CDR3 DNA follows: TGTGCCAGCAGTTTACTTGGGGACACTGAAGCTTTCTTT.

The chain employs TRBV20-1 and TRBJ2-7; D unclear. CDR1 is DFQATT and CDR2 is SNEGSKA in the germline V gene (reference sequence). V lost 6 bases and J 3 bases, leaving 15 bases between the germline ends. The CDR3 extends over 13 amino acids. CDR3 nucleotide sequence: TGCAGTGCCCAGAGTGACGCCGTCTACGAGCAGTACTTC. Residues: CSAQSDAVYEQYF.

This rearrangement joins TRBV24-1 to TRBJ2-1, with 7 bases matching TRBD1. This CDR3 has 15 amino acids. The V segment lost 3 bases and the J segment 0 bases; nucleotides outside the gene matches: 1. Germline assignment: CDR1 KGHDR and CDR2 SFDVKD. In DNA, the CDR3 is TGTGCCACCAGTGATCCAGGGGGCTCCTACAATGAGCAGTTCTTC. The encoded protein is CATSDPGGSYNEQFF.

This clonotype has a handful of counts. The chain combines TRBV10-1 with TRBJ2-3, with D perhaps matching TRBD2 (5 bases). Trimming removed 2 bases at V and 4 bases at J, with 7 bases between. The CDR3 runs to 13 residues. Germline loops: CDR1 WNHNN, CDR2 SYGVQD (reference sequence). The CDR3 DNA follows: TGCGCCAGCAGTGAGCGCGGGTCAGATACGCAGTATTTT. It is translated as CASSERGSDTQYF.

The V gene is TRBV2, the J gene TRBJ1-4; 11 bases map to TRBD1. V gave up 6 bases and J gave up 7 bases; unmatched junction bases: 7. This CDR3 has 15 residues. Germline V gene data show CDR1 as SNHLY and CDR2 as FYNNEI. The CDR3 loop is CASRARDRGTEKLFF. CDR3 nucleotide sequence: TGTGCCAGCAGGGCCCGGGACAGGGGGACTGAAAAACTGTTTTTT.

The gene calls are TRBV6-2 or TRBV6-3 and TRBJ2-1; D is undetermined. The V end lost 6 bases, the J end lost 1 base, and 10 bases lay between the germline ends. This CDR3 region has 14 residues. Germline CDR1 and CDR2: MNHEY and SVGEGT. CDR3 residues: CASSRWESYNEQFF. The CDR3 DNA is TGTGCCAGCAGCAGGTGGGAATCCTACAATGAGCAGTTCTTC.

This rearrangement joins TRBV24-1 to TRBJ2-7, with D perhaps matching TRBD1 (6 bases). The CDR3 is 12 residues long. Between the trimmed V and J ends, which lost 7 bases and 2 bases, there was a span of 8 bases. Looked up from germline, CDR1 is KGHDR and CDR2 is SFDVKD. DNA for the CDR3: TGTGCCACCAGATGGACAGCCTACGAGCAGTACTTC. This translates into CATRWTAYEQYF.

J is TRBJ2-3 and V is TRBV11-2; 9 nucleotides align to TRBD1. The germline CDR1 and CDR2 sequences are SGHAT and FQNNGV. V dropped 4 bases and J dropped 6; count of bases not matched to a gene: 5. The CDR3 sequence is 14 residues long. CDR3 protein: CASSSPGQGDTQYF. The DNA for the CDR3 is TGTGCCAGCAGCTCACCAGGACAGGGGGATACGCAGTATTTT.

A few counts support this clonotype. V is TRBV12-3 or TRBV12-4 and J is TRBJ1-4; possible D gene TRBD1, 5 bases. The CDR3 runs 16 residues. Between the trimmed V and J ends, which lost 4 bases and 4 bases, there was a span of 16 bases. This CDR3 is CASSYGLAGGNEKLFF. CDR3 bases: TGTGCCAGCAGTTACGGTTTGGCCGGGGGTAATGAAAAACTGTTTTTT.

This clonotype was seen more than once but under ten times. The CDR3 coding sequence is TGTGCCTGGGGGGAAGGCAGGGGAGGCTATGGCTACACCTTC. It is translated as CAWGEGRGGYGYTF. The rearrangement uses TRBV30 and TRBJ1-2; D possibly corresponds to TRBD1 (6 bases). This CDR3 has 14 residues. Trimming removed 5 bases at V and 4 bases at J, with 17 bases between. Germline loops: CDR1 GTSNPN, CDR2 SVGIG (reference sequence).

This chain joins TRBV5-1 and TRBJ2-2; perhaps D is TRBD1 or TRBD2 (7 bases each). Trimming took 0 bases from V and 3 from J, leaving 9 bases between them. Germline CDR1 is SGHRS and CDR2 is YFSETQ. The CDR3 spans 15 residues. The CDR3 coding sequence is TGCGCCAGCAGCTTGGCAGGGGGGGACACCGGGGAGCTGTTTTTT. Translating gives CASSLAGGDTGELFF.

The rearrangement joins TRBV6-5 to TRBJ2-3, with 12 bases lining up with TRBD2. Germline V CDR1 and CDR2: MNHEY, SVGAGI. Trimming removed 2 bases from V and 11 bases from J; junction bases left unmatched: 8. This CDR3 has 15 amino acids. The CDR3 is CASSYDRTSGGRQYF. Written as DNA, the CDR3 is TGTGCCAGCAGTTACGATCGAACTAGCGGGGGGCGGCAGTATTTT.

The DNA of the CDR3 is TGTGCCAGCAGTTTAGCGGGGACAGGGACCTACGAGCAGTACTTC. It yields the protein CASSLAGTGTYEQYF. V gene TRBV12-3 or TRBV12-4 combines with J gene TRBJ2-7; 9 positions match TRBD1. After removal of 0 bases from V and 2 bases from J, the junction contained 2 bases not matched to a gene. The CDR3 covers 15 residues.

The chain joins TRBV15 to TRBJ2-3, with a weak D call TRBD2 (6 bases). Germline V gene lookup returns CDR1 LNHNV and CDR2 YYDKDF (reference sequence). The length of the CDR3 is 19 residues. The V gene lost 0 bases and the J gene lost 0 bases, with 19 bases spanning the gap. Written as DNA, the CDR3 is TGTGCCACCAGCAGAGAAATAAGGAGGGGCACTACTAGCACAGATACGCAGTATTTT. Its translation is CATSREIRRGTTSTDTQYF.

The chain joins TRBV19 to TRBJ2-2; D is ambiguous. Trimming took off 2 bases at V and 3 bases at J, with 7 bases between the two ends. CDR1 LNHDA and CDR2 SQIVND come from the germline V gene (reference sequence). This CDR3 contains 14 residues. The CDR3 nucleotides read TGTGCCAGTAGTATACTGACCGACACCGGGGAGCTGTTTTTT. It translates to CASSILTDTGELFF.

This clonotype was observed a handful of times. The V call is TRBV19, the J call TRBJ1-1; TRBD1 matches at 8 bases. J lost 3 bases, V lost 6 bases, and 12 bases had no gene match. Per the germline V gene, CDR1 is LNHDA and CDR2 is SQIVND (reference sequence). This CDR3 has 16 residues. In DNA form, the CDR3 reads TGTGCCAGTAGCTCAGGACAGGGCTGGCTGGACACTGAAGCTTTCTTT. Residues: CASSSGQGWLDTEAFF. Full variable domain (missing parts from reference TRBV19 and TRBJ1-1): DGGITQSPKYLFRKEGQNVTLSCEQNLNHDAMYWYRQDPGQGLRLIYYSQIVNDFQKGDIAEGYSVSREKKESFPLTVTSAQKNPTAFYLCASSSGQGWLDTEAFFGQGTRLTVV.

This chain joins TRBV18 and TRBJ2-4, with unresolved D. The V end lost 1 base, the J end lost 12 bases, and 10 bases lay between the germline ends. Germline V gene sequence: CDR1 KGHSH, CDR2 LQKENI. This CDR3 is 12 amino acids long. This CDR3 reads CASSPQTDTQYF. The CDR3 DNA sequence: TGTGCCAGCTCACCACAAACAGACACTCAGTACTTC.

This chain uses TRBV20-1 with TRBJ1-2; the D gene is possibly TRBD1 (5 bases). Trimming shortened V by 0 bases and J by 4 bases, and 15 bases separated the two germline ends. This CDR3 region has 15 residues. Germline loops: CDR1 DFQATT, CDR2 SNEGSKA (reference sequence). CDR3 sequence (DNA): TGCAGTGCTAGAGAAGGTGGGGGGAGCGGCTATGGCTACACCTTC. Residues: CSAREGGGSGYGYTF.